The 32 T cell receptor beta chains given below trace back to one sample, sequenced in a study of human T cells and chemical hapten exposure. TCRdb fed the RACE reads into MiXCR, producing one record per CDR3 protein. The sample includes about 71,000 distinct CDR3 sequences, more than 8% seen only once; the top ten take over 3%. Indicated time point: patch test 1, 2 weeks after DPC sensitization. The treatment was: therapeutic diphenylcyclopropenone sensitization with weekly scalp DPC. The starting material was whole blood, obtained in connection with sensitization to the hapten diphenylcyclopropenone (DPC). The receptors were gathered from a middle-aged woman with alopecia areata. Some clones in this sample may be carry-over from other donors' samples.

This clonotype was counted at least ten times. The V call is TRBV28, the J call TRBJ1-1; D might be TRBD1 (6 bases). This CDR3 is 14 amino acids long. V lost 3 bases and J 6 bases, leaving 14 bases between the germline ends. Germline CDR1 is MDHEN and CDR2 is SYDVKM. In DNA form, the CDR3 reads TGTGCCAGCAGTTTCCCAGGGGTTTTCGCTGAAGCTTTCTTT. This translates into CASSFPGVFAEAFF. The complete variable domain, with remaining parts taken from reference TRBV28 and TRBJ1-1, reads DVKVTQSSRYLVKRTGEKVFLECVQDMDHENMFWYRQDPGLGLRLIYFSYDVKMKEKGDIPEGYSVSREKKERFSLILESASTNQTSMYLCASSFPGVFAEAFFGQGTRLTVV.

This clonotype was seen many times. The chain has TRBV15 and TRBJ1-1, with unresolved D. The germline gives CDR1 LNHNV, CDR2 YYDKDF (reference sequence). The CDR3 is 11 amino acids. Trimming left V 5 bases short and J 2 bases short, with 3 bases between. The CDR3 is CATSLNTEAFF. The CDR3 DNA follows: TGTGCCACCAGCTTAAACACTGAAGCTTTCTTT.

V and J are TRBV11-2 and TRBJ2-5; no reliable D call. The CDR3 loop spans 14 amino acids. Germline assignment: CDR1 SGHAT and CDR2 FQNNGV. Trimming cost V 2 bases and J 4 bases, with 11 bases left between them. The DNA for the CDR3 is TGTGCCAGCAGCTTAAGATCTGGGCCAGAGACCCAGTACTTC. Translation gives CASSLRSGPETQYF.

The sample holds many counts of this clonotype. This chain links TRBV11-2 with TRBJ2-3, with 9 bases aligning to TRBD2. V dropped 5 bases and J dropped 0; count of bases not matched to a gene: 6. From germline, CDR1 is SGHAT and CDR2 FQNNGV. The CDR3 spans 16 residues. The CDR3 sequence is CASSTGTSYSTDTQYF. For the CDR3, the DNA is TGTGCCAGCAGCACCGGGACTAGCTATAGCACAGATACGCAGTATTTT.

This clonotype was counted at least ten times. This chain connects TRBV7-9 to TRBJ1-1; no reliable D call. Germline lookup yields CDR1 SEHNR and CDR2 FQNEAQ (reference sequence). V was cut by 2 bases and J by 1 base, with 8 bases left in between. This CDR3 has 14 residues. CDR3 region: CASSLTGSNTEAFF. The CDR3 nucleotides read TGTGCCAGCAGCTTAACCGGTTCGAACACTGAAGCTTTCTTT.

A note on this clonotype: A much bigger clone sits one base away, suggesting this may be a read error. This rearrangement joins TRBV7-9 to TRBJ2-5, with TRBD1 matching over 7 bases. The V gene's germline CDR1 is SEHNR and CDR2 FQNEAQ (reference sequence). This CDR3 has 15 residues. CDR3 nucleotide sequence: TGTGGCAGCAGCTCACGAGTGGACAGGAAAGAGACCCAGTACTTC. This translates into CGSSSRVDRKETQYF.

This clonotype occurred many times. CDR3 DNA sequence: TGTGCCGTACAAGGACAGGGCTACAATGAGCAGTTCTTC. It specifies CAVQGQGYNEQFF. V is TRBV19 and J is TRBJ2-1; TRBD1 agrees at 8 bases. The CDR3 contains 13 residues. After removal of 11 bases from V and 3 bases from J, the junction contained 6 bases not matched to a gene. Looked up from germline, CDR1 is LNHDA and CDR2 is SQIVND (reference sequence).

The rearrangement joins TRBV4-3 to TRBJ2-1; TRBD2 matches 9 bases. Germline-derived CDR1 and CDR2 are LGHNA and YSLEER. With V trimmed by 1 base and J by 10 bases, 5 bases remained unmatched. This CDR3 is built from 14 residues. CDR3 in amino acids: CASSQVTSGREQFF. The CDR3 coding sequence is TGCGCCAGCAGCCAAGTAACTAGCGGGCGAGAGCAGTTCTTC.

This chain links TRBV6-2 or TRBV6-3 with TRBJ2-7; possibly TRBD2 for D (6 bases). The CDR3 has 15 amino acids. Germline V CDR1 and CDR2: MNHEY, SVGEGT. V shed 7 bases and J shed 2 bases, with 18 bases lying between them. CDR3 residues: CASTPALAGPYEQYF. DNA for the CDR3: TGTGCCAGCACCCCTGCCCTGGCGGGACCCTACGAGCAGTACTTC.

The chain has TRBV6-1 and TRBJ2-5; D is tentatively TRBD1 or TRBD2 (6 bases each). In germline, CDR1 is MNHNS, CDR2 SASEGT. Trimming cost V 6 bases and J 5 bases, with 13 bases left between them. CDR3 length: 13 amino acids. The CDR3 nucleotides read TGTGCCAGCAGCCCCGGGGGCGAGGAGACCCAGTACTTC. Its protein is CASSPGGEETQYF.

The CDR3: CASSPGAGLGYNEQFF. Here the CDR3 DNA reads TGTGCCAGCAGCCCTGGAGCGGGGCTTGGGTACAATGAGCAGTTCTTC. The rearrangement uses TRBV7-6 and TRBJ2-1; 7 positions agree with TRBD2. This CDR3 spans 16 amino acids. Germline trimming cut 5 bases from V and 4 bases from J; bases unmatched to any gene: 11. In germline, CDR1 is SGHVS, CDR2 FNYEAQ. Variable domain in full (rest from reference TRBV7-6 and TRBJ2-1): GAGVSQSPRYKVTKRGQDVALRCDPISGHVSLYWYRQALGQGPEFLTYFNYEAQQDKSGLPNDRFSAERPEGSISTLTIQRTEQRDSAMYRCASSPGAGLGYNEQFFGPGTRLTVL.

This clonotype was counted at least ten times. The chain uses TRBV28 and TRBJ2-7; D remains unclear. The V end lost 6 bases, the J end lost 3 bases, and 9 bases lay between the germline ends. The CDR3 is 12 amino acids. The germline V gene has CDR1 MDHEN and CDR2 SYDVKM. This CDR3 reads CASRRGLYEQYF. In nucleotides, the CDR3 is TGTGCCAGCAGGCGCGGCCTCTACGAGCAGTACTTC. Full variable domain (rest looked up from reference TRBV28 and TRBJ2-7): DVKVTQSSRYLVKRTGEKVFLECVQDMDHENMFWYRQDPGLGLRLIYFSYDVKMKEKGDIPEGYSVSREKKERFSLILESASTNQTSMYLCASRRGLYEQYFGPGTRLTVT.

The rearrangement joins TRBV28 to TRBJ1-1; D may be TRBD1 (5 bases). V was trimmed by 5 bases and J by 5 bases, leaving 15 bases between them. Germline V gives CDR1 MDHEN, CDR2 SYDVKM. This CDR3 region has 14 residues. This CDR3 is CASSLHGARTEAFF. In nucleotides, the CDR3 is TGTGCCAGCAGTCTTCATGGGGCGAGGACTGAAGCTTTCTTT.

This clonotype was detected ten times or more. The CDR3 reads CASTNPSGFHEQFF. CDR3 DNA: TGTGCCAGCACCAACCCCTCAGGGTTCCATGAGCAGTTCTTC. The V call is TRBV6-2 or TRBV6-3, the J call TRBJ2-1; the D gene is possibly TRBD1 (5 bases). Germline V CDR1 and CDR2: MNHEY, SVGEGT. Trimming left V 7 bases short and J 8 bases short, with 18 bases between. CDR3 length: 14 residues.

The table lists this clonotype with a few counts. The genes are TRBV5-1 and TRBJ2-7; D is undetermined. CDR1 and CDR2 (germline): SGHRS, YFSETQ. V lost 4 bases and J 2 bases, leaving 7 bases between the germline ends. The CDR3 runs 12 residues. In nucleotides, the CDR3 is TGCGCCAGCAGCCTGAACACCTACGAGCAGTACTTC. As protein: CASSLNTYEQYF.

This clonotype showed up just a few times. The rearrangement links TRBV7-2 to TRBJ2-7; 9 positions agree with TRBD1. The CDR3 is 13 amino acids. Unmatched junction bases numbered 4, after V lost 5 bases and J lost 5 bases. CDR1 and CDR2 (germline): SGHTA, FQGNSA. Here the CDR3 reads CASSRDRAHEQYF. As DNA, the CDR3 is TGTGCCAGCAGCAGGGACAGGGCCCACGAGCAGTACTTC.

The V gene is TRBV19, the J gene TRBJ1-1, with D possibly matching TRBD1 (6 bases). CDR3 size: 14 residues. The germline V gene encodes CDR1 LNHDA and CDR2 SQIVND (reference sequence). Trimming left V 6 bases short and J 1 base short, with 12 bases between. CDR3 nucleotide sequence: TGTGCCAGTAGGAAGACAGGCGGGAACACTGAAGCTTTCTTT. It yields the protein CASRKTGGNTEAFF.

Ten or more counts support this clonotype. This chain connects TRBV9 to TRBJ2-1; D is ambiguous. This CDR3 has 12 amino acids. V was pared by 0 bases and J by 5 bases, with 3 bases between. Germline-derived CDR1 and CDR2 are SGDLS and YYNGEE. In nucleotides, the CDR3 is TGTGCCAGCAGCGTAGCCGACAATGAGCAGTTCTTC. Amino acid sequence: CASSVADNEQFF.

This clonotype occurred many times. This chain links TRBV4-1 with TRBJ2-3; D is uncertain. The ends were cut back, 6 bases at V and 2 bases at J, with 15 bases in the middle. The CDR3 consists of 15 residues. Germline V CDR1 and CDR2: MGHRA, YSYEKL. The CDR3 is CASSRRSWYTDTQYF. The CDR3 bases are TGCGCCAGCAGTCGACGGTCCTGGTACACAGATACGCAGTATTTT.

This clonotype appeared a few times. The chain is built from TRBV20-1 and TRBJ1-2; 9 bases map to TRBD1. The CDR3 contains 14 residues. The V and J ends lost 5 bases and 4 bases, in that order; junction bases with no gene match: 8. Germline lookup yields CDR1 DFQATT and CDR2 SNEGSKA (reference sequence). CDR3 residues: CSAPGQGRTYGYTF. Here the CDR3 DNA reads TGCAGTGCTCCCGGACAGGGGAGGACCTATGGCTACACCTTC.

This clonotype was detected many times. This rearrangement joins TRBV10-3 to TRBJ2-3, with 8 bases lining up with TRBD2. CDR1 is ENHRY, CDR2 SYGVKD, per germline. The CDR3 has 16 residues. V was pared by 0 bases and J by 1 base, with 3 bases of the junction left unmatched. The DNA of the CDR3 is TGTGCCATCAGTGAGTCGACAGCGGGGGGCACAGATACGCAGTATTTT. Protein: CAISESTAGGTDTQYF.

The V and J genes are TRBV9 and TRBJ2-1; 10 bases are shared with TRBD1. The ends lost 7 bases at V and 5 bases at J; junction bases unmatched: 9. Germline V CDR1 and CDR2: SGDLS, YYNGEE. The CDR3 is made up of 15 amino acids. CDR3 amino acids: CASGPPGQGNNEQFF. In nucleotides, the CDR3 is TGTGCCAGCGGCCCACCGGGACAGGGGAACAATGAGCAGTTCTTC.

The chain combines TRBV7-2 with TRBJ2-3; D is unclear. V dropped 2 bases and J dropped 3 bases, with 6 bases sitting between them. This CDR3 spans 13 amino acids. Germline CDR1 reads SGHTA; CDR2 reads FQGNSA. Here the CDR3 DNA reads TGTGCCAGCAGCTTACTATATACAGATACGCAGTATTTT. Its protein is CASSLLYTDTQYF.

V gene TRBV4-2 combines with J gene TRBJ2-1, with a tentative D call TRBD1 (6 bases). CDR3 length: 15 amino acids. Trimming removed 4 bases at V and 10 bases at J, with 20 bases between. Looked up from germline, CDR1 is LGHNA and CDR2 is YNFKEQ. The CDR3 region is CASSLETGTPREQFF. In nucleotides, the CDR3 is TGTGCCAGCAGCCTGGAGACCGGGACACCTCGAGAGCAGTTCTTC.

The chain carries TRBV10-3 and TRBJ2-1; the D call may be TRBD1 or TRBD2 (5 bases each). This CDR3 is 18 amino acids long. V lost 6 bases and J lost 2, with 23 bases in between. Germline values: CDR1 ENHRY, CDR2 SYGVKD. Here the CDR3 reads CAISLPQIGVGAYNEQFF. In DNA, the CDR3 is TGTGCCATCAGCCTCCCCCAAATTGGAGTGGGGGCCTACAATGAGCAGTTCTTC.

This clonotype was observed a few times. This chain links TRBV6-5 with TRBJ2-7; D could derive from TRBD1 or TRBD2 (6 bases each). This CDR3 is 17 amino acids long. From germline, CDR1 is MNHEY and CDR2 SVGAGI. V lost 0 bases, J lost 0 bases, and 15 bases lay in between. The CDR3 DNA sequence: TGTGCCAGCAGTTACTCGTCTCAGGGGACTTACTCCTACGAGCAGTACTTC. This encodes CASSYSSQGTYSYEQYF.

The chain employs TRBV29-1 and TRBJ2-7; TRBD1 might be the D (6 bases). CDR1 SQVTM and CDR2 ANQGSEA come from the germline V gene. The V end lost 4 bases, the J end lost 4 bases, and 20 bases lay between the germline ends. This CDR3 spans 15 amino acids. For the CDR3, the DNA is TGCAGCGTTGTCTTTGGGGGCCGAATATGGTACGAGCAGTACTTC. It is translated as CSVVFGGRIWYEQYF.

The chain has TRBV7-2 and TRBJ2-5; D is unclear. Germline CDR1 is SGHTA and CDR2 is FQGNSA. The CDR3 consists of 10 residues. Trimming stripped 1 base from V and 7 bases from J, with 1 base between. The chain's CDR3 is CASSLGTQYF. The CDR3 DNA reads as TGTGCCAGCAGCTTAGGGACCCAGTACTTC.

This clonotype was found many times. The rearrangement joins TRBV28 to TRBJ2-7; 7 bases are a match to TRBD1. CDR1 and CDR2 (germline): MDHEN, SYDVKM. V was clipped by 8 bases and J by 2 bases; unmatched bases: 9. The CDR3 has 14 amino acids. CDR3 amino acids: CASAGPGQAYEQYF. The DNA for the CDR3 is TGTGCCAGCGCCGGGCCTGGACAGGCCTACGAGCAGTACTTC.

V is TRBV7-8 and J is TRBJ2-7, with 9 bases that match TRBD1. This CDR3 is 17 amino acids long. Germline values: CDR1 SGHVS, CDR2 FQNEAQ. The V and J ends lost 1 base and 2 bases, in that order; junction bases with no gene match: 9. Here the CDR3 reads CASSLGFWTGVTYEQYF. CDR3 in DNA: TGTGCCAGCAGCTTAGGATTTTGGACAGGGGTCACCTACGAGCAGTACTTC.

This clonotype has at least ten counts. The chain employs TRBV29-1 and TRBJ2-5, with 10 bases aligning to TRBD2. Germline V gene lookup returns CDR1 SQVTM and CDR2 ANQGSEA. The ends lost 7 bases at V and 5 bases at J; junction bases unmatched: 7. The CDR3 is 13 residues long. The CDR3 sequence: CSARGLAAETQYF. The CDR3 DNA sequence: TGCAGCGCCCGAGGACTAGCGGCGGAGACCCAGTACTTC.

This clonotype was detected ten times or more. The J gene is TRBJ1-5, the V gene TRBV7-9, with 10 bases that match TRBD1. Germline values: CDR1 SEHNR, CDR2 FQNEAQ (reference sequence). The V segment lost 5 bases and the J segment 6 bases; nucleotides outside the gene matches: 4. The CDR3 is 14 amino acids. DNA of the CDR3: TGTGCCAGCAGCAGACAGGGGGCAGGTCAGCCCCAGCATTTT. It specifies CASSRQGAGQPQHF.